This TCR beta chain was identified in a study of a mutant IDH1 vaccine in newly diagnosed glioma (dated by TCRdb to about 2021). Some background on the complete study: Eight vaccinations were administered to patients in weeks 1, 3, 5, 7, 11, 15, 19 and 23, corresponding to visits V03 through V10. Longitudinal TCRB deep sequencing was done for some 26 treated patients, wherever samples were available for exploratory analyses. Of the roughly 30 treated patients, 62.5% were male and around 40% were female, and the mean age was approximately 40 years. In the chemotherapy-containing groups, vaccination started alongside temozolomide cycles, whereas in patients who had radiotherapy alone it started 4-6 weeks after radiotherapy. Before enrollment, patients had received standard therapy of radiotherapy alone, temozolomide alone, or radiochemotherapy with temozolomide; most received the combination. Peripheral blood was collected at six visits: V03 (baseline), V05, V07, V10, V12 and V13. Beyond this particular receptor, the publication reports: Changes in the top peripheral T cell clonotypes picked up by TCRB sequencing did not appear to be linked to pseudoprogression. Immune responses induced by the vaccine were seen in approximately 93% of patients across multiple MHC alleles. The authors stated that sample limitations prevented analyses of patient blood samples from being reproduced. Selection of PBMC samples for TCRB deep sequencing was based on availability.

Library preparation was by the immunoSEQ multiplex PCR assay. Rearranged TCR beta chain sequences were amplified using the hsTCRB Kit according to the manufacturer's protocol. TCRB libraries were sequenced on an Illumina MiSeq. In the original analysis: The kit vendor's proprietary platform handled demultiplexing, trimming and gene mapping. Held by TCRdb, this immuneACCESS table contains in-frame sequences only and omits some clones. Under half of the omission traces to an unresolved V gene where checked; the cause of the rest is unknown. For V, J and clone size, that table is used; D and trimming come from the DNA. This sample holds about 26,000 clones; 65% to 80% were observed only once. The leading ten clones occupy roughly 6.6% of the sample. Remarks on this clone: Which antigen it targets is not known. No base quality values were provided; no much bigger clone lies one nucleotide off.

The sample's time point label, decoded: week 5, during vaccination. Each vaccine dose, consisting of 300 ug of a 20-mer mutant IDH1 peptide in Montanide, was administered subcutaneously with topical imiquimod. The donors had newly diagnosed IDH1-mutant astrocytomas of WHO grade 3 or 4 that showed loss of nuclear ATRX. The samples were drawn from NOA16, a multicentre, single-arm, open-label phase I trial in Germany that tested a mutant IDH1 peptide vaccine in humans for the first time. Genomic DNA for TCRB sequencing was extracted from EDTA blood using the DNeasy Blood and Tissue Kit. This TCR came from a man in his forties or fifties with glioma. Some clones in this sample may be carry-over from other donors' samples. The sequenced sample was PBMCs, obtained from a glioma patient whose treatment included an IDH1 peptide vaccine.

The DNA reads TGTGCCAGCAGTTTTTCAGGTAATGAAAAACTGTTTTTT. This translates into CASSFSGNEKLFF. This chain joins TRBV27 to TRBJ1-4; the D gene cannot be named for sure. CDR1 and CDR2 are read off the germline V gene (reference sequence) as MNHEY and SMNVEV. The CDR3, from cysteine to phenylalanine, totals 13 residues. Only the CDR3 DNA is retained, 39 bases long and in frame from the first base. Trimming costs V 3 bases and J 4 bases, and their ends lie 6 bases apart.